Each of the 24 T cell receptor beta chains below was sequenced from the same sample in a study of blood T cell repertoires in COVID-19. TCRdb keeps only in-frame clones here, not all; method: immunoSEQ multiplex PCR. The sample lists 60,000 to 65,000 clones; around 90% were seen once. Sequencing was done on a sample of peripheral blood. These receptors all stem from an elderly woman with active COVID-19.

The CDR3 protein is CASRTGETQYF. CDR3 nucleotide sequence: TGTGCCAGCAGGACAGGGGAGACCCAGTACTTC. The chain combines TRBV6-5 with TRBJ2-5, with 7 bases matching TRBD1. The CDR3 covers 11 residues. V was pared by 6 bases and J by 5 bases, with 0 bases of the junction left unmatched. The germline CDR1 and CDR2 sequences are MNHEY and SVGAGI.

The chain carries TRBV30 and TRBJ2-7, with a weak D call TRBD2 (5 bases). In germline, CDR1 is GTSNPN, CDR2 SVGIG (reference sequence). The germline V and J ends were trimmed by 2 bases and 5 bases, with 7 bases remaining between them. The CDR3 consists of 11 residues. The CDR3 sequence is CAWSPRDEQYF. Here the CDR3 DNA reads TGTGCCTGGAGTCCGCGGGACGAGCAGTACTTC. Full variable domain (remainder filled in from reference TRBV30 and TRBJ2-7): SQTIHQWPATLVQPVGSPLSLECTVEGTSNPNLYWYRQAAGRGLQLLFYSVGIGQISSEVPQNLSASRPQDRQFILSSKKLLLSDSGFYLCAWSPRDEQYFGPGTRLTVT.

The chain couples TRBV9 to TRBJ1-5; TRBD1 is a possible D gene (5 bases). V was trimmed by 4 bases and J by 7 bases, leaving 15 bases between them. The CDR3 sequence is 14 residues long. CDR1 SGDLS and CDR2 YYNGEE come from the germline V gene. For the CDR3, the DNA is TGTGCCAGCAGCACCGGGCAGGGTCAGCAGCCCCAGCATTTT. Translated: CASSTGQGQQPQHF.

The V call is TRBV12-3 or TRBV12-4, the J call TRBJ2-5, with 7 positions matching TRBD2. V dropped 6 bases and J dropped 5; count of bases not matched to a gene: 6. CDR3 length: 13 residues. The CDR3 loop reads CASSRLATETQYF. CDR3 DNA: TGTGCCAGCAGCCGACTAGCAACGGAGACCCAGTACTTC.

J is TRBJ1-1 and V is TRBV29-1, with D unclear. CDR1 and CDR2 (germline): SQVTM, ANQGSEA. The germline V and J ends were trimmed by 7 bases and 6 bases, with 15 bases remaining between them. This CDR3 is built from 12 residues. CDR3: CSAYQAGAEAFF. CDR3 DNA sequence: TGCAGCGCTTACCAGGCCGGGGCTGAAGCTTTCTTT.

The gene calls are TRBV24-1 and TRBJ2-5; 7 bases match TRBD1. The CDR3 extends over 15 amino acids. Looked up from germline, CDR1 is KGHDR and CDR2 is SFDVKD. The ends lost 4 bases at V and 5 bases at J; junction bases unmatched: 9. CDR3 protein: CATSETTGRWETQYF. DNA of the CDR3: TGTGCCACCAGTGAGACGACAGGGCGGTGGGAGACCCAGTACTTC.

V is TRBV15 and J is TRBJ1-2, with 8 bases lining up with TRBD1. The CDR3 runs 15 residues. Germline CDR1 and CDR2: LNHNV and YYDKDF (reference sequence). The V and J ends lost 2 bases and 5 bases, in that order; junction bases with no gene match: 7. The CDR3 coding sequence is TGTGCCACCAGCAGAACTCAGGGGGCGGGGTATGGCTACACCTTC. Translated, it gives CATSRTQGAGYGYTF.

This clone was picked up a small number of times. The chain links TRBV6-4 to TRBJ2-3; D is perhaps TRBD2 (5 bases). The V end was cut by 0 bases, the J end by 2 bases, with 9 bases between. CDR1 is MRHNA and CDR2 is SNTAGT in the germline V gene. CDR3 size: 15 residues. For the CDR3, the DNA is TGTGCCAGCAGTGACTCGGGGAGAGCCACAGATACGCAGTATTTT. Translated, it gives CASSDSGRATDTQYF.

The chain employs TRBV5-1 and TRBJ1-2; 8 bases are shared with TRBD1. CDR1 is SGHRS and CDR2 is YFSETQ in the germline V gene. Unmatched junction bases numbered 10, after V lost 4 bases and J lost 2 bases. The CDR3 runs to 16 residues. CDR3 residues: CASSRTGRPLNYGYTF. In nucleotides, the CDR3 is TGCGCCAGCAGCCGGACAGGGAGGCCCTTGAACTATGGCTACACCTTC.

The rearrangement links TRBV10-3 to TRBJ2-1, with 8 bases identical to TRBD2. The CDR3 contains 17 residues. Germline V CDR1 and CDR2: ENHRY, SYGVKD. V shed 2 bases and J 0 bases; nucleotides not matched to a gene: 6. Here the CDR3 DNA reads TGTGCCATCAGTGAGAATCTAGCGGGTAGCTCCTACAATGAGCAGTTCTTC. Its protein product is CAISENLAGSSYNEQFF.

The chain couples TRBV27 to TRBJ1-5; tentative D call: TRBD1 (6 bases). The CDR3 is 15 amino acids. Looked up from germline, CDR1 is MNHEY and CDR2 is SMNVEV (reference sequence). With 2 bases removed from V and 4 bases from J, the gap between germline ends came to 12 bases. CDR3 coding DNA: TGTGCCAGCAGTTTACGATTTACAGGGAATCAGCCCCAGCATTTT. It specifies CASSLRFTGNQPQHF.

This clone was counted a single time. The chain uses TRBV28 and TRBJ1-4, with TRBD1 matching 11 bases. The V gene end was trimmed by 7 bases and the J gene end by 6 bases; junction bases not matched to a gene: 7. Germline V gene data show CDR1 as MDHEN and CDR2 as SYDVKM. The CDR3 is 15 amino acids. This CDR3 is CASTLGDRGYEKLFF. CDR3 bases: TGTGCCAGCACCCTAGGGGACAGGGGGTATGAAAAACTGTTTTTT.

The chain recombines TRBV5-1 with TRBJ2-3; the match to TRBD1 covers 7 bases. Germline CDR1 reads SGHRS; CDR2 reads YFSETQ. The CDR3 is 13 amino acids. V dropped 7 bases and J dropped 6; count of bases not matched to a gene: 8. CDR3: CASYRGSTDTQYF. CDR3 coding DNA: TGCGCCAGCTACAGGGGTTCGACCGATACGCAGTATTTT.

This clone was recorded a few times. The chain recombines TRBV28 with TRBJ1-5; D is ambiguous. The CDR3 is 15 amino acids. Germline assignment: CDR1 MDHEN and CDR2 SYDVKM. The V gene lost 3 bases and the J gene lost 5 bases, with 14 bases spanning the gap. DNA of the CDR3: TGTGCCAGCAGTTTCCCTTCAAGTGCAGATCAGCCCCAGCATTTT. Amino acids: CASSFPSSADQPQHF. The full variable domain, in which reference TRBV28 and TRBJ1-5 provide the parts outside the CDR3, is DVKVTQSSRYLVKRTGEKVFLECVQDMDHENMFWYRQDPGLGLRLIYFSYDVKMKEKGDIPEGYSVSREKKERFSLILESASTNQTSMYLCASSFPSSADQPQHFGDGTRLSIL.

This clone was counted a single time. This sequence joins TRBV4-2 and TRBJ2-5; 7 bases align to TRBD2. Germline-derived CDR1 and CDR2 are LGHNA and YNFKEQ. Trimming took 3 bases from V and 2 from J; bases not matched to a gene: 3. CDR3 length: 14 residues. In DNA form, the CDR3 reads TGTGCCAGCAGCCAGGGCGGGGGACAAGAGACCCAGTACTTC. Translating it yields CASSQGGGQETQYF.

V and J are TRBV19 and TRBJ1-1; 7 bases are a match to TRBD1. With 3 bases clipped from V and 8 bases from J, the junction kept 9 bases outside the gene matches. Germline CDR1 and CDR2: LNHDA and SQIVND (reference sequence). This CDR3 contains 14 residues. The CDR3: CASSIWQGEGEAFF. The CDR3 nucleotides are TGTGCCAGTAGTATTTGGCAGGGGGAAGGGGAAGCTTTCTTT.

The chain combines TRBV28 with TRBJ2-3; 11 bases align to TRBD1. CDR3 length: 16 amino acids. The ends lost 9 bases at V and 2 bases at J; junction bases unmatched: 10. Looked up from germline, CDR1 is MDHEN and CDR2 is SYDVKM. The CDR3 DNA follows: TGTGCCAGTCTAGGGGGACAGGGGGGTTACACAGATACGCAGTATTTT. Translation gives CASLGGQGGYTDTQYF.

The CDR3, as DNA: TGTGCCAGCAGCTTAGCCGGCGGGGGGACCCCCTACAATGAGCAGTTCTTC. This translates into CASSLAGGGTPYNEQFF. The chain carries TRBV11-3 and TRBJ2-1; 8 bases agree with TRBD2. The length of the CDR3 is 17 residues. CDR1 is SGHNT and CDR2 is YENEEA in the germline V gene. J gave up 2 bases and V 1 base, and 7 bases lay outside the gene matches.

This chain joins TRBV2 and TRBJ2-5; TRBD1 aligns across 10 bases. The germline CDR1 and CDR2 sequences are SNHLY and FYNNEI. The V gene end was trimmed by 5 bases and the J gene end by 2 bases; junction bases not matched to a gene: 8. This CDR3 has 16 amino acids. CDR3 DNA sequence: TGTGCCAGCAGTAGGGAAAGGACAGGGGGACAAGAGACCCAGTACTTC. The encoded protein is CASSRERTGGQETQYF.

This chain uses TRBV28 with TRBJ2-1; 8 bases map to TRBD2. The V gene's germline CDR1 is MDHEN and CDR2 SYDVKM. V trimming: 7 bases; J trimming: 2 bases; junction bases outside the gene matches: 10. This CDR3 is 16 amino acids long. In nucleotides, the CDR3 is TGTGCCAGCATCACCAAAGGCGGGGGGACCTACAATGAGCAGTTCTTC. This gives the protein CASITKGGGTYNEQFF.

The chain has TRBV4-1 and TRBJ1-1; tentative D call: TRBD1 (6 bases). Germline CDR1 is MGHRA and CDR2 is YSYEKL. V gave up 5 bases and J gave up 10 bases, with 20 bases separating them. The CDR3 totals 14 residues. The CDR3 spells CASSGHQGHRGAFF. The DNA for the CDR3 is TGCGCCAGCAGCGGGCATCAGGGGCACCGTGGAGCTTTCTTT.

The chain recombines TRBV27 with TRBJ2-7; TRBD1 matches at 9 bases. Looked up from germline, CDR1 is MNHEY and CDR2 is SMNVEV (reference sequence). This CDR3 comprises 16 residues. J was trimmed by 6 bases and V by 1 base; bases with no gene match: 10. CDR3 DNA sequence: TGTGCCAGCAGTTTATTAAATACGGGACAGGGACCCGAGCAGTACTTC. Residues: CASSLLNTGQGPEQYF.

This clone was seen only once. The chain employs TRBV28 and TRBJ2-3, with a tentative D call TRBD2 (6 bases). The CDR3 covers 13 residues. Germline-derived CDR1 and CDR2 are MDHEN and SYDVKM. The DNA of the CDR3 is TGTGTCCTTCAACAGGAGGGACTCTCAACGCAGTATTTT. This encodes CVLQQEGLSTQYF. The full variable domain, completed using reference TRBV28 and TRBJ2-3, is DVKVTQSSRYLVKRTGEKVFLECVQDMDHENMFWYRQDPGLGLRLIYFSYDVKMKEKGDIPEGYSVSREKKERFSLILESASTNQTSMYLCVLQQEGLSTQYFGPGTRLTVL.

CDR3: CASSDATGTEAFF. The CDR3 DNA reads as TGTGCCAGCAGTGACGCCACGGGGACTGAAGCTTTCTTT. The chain links TRBV6-4 to TRBJ1-1, with unresolved D. V was cut by 2 bases and J by 5 bases, with 9 bases left in between. Germline V gene lookup returns CDR1 MRHNA and CDR2 SNTAGT. The CDR3 extends over 13 amino acids.